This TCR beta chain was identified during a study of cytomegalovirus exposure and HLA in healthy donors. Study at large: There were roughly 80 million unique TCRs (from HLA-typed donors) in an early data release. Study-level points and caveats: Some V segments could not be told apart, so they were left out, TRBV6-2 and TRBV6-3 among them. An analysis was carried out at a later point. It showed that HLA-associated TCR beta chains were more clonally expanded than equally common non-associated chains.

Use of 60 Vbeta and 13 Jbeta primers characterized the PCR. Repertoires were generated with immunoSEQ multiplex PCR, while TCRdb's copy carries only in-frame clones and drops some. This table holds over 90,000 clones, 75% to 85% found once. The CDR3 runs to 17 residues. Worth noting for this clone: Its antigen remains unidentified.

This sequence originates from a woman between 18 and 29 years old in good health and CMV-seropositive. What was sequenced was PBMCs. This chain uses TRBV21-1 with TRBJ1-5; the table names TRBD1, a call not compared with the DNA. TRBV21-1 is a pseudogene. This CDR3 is CASAPQCDRERGQPQHF. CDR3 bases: TGTGCCAGCGCCCCCCAATGCGACAGGGAGAGGGGTCAGCCCCAGCATTTT.